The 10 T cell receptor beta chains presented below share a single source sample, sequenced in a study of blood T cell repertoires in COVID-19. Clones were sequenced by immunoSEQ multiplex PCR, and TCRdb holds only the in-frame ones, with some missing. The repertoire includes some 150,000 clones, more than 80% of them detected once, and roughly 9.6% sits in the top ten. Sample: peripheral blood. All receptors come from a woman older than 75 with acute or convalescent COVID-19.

CDR3 in amino acids: CSVRQGSNGYTF. As DNA, the CDR3 is TGCAGCGTTCGACAGGGCTCCAATGGCTACACCTTC. V and J are TRBV29-1 and TRBJ1-2, with 7 bases identical to TRBD1. Germline-derived CDR1 and CDR2 are SQVTM and ANQGSEA. After removal of 5 bases from V and 6 bases from J, the junction contained 6 bases not matched to a gene. This CDR3 spans 12 amino acids.

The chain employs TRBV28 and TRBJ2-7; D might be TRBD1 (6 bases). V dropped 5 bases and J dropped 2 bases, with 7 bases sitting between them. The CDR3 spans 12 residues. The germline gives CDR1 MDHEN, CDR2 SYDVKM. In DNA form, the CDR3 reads TGTGCCAGCAGTACAGGGACCTACGAGCAGTACTTC. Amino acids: CASSTGTYEQYF.

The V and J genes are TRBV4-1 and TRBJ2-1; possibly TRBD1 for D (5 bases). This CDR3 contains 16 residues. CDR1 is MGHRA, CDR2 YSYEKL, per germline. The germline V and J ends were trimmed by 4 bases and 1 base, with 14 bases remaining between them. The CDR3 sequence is CASSPGQSGSYNEQFF. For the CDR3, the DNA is TGCGCCAGCAGCCCAGGGCAGAGTGGGTCCTACAATGAGCAGTTCTTC.

DNA of the CDR3: TGTGCCAGCAGTTACTCGAGTATATTAGCGGGAGACACAGATACGCAGTATTTT. This translates into CASSYSSILAGDTDTQYF. The V and J genes are TRBV6-2 or TRBV6-3 and TRBJ2-3; the match to TRBD2 covers 9 bases. The CDR3 spans 18 residues. The trim removed 0 bases at V and 2 bases at J, leaving 9 bases unmatched. Per germline, CDR1 MNHEY and CDR2 SVGEGT.

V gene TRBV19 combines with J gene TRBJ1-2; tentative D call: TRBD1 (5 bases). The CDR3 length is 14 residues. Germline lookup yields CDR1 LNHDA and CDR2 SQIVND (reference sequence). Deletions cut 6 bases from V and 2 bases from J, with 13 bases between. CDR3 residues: CASRSPAGNYGYTF. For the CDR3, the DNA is TGTGCCAGTAGATCACCAGCAGGGAACTATGGCTACACCTTC.

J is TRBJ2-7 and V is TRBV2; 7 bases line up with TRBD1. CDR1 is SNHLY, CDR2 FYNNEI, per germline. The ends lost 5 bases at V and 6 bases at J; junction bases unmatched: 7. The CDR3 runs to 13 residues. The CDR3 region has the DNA TGTGCCAGCAGTCCGGGACAGCTGGTCGAGCAGTACTTC. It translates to CASSPGQLVEQYF. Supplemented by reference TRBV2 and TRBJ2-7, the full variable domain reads EPEVTQTPSHQVTQMGQEVILRCVPISNHLYFYWYRQILGQKVEFLVSFYNNEISEKSEIFDDQFSVERPDGSNFTLKIRSTKLEDSAMYFCASSPGQLVEQYFGPGTRLTVT.

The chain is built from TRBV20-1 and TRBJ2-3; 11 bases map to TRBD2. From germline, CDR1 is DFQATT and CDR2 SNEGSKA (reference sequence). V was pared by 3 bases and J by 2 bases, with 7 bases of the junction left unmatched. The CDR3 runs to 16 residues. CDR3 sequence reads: CSASSLAGGTTDTQYF. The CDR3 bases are TGCAGTGCTAGTAGCCTAGCGGGGGGAACCACAGATACGCAGTATTTT.

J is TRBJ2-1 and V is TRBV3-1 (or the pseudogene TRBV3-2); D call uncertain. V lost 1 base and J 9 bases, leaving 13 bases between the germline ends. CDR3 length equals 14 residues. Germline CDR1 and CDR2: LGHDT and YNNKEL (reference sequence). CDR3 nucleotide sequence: TGTGCCAGCAGCCAAGGGGTTCAAGCGAGTGAGCAGTTCTTC. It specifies CASSQGVQASEQFF.

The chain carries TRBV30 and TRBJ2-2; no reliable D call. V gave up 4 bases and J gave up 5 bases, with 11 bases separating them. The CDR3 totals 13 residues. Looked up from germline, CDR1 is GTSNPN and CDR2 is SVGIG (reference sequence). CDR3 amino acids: CAWNIGPTGELFF. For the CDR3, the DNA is TGTGCCTGGAACATTGGGCCGACCGGGGAGCTGTTTTTT.

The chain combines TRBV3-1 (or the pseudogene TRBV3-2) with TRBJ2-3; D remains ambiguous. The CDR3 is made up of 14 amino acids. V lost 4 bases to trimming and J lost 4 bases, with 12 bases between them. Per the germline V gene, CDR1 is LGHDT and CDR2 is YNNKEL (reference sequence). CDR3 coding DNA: TGTGCCAGCAGCCCCCATCATACGGCAGATACGCAGTATTTT. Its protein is CASSPHHTADTQYF.